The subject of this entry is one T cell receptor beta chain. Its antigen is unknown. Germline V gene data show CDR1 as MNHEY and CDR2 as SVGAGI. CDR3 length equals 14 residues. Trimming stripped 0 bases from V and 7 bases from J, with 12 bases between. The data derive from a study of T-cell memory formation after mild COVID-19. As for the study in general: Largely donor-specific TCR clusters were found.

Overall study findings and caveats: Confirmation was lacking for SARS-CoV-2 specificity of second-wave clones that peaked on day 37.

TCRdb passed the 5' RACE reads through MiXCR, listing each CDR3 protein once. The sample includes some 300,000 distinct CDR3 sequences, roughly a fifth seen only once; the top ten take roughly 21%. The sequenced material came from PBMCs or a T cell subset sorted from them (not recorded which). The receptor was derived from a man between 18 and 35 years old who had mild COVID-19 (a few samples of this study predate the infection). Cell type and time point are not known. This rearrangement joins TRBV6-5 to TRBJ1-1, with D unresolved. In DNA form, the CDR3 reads TGTGCCAGCAGTTACTCTCGCAGTACAAATGAAGCTTTCTTT. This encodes CASSYSRSTNEAFF.